Presented here are 5 T cell receptor beta chains from one specimen sequenced in a study of T cells after posttransplantation cyclophosphamide. The assay was immunoSEQ multiplex PCR, and TCRdb's table has in-frame clones only and misses some. The sample yields more than 40,000 clones, without any singletons. The sample consisted of PBMCs. These receptors originate from a man between 40 and 49 years old in good health, CMV-negative, and a related stem cell transplant donor.

This clone has at least ten counts. This chain joins TRBV5-4 and TRBJ1-1; unclear D gene. Germline V CDR1 and CDR2: SGHNT, YYREEE (reference sequence). There are 15 residues in the CDR3. Trimming removed 1 base from V and 1 base from J, with 11 bases in between. The CDR3 spells CASSLTRAGNTEAFF. CDR3 bases: TGTGCCAGCAGCTTGACGAGAGCTGGGAACACTGAAGCTTTCTTT.

The sample holds many counts of this clone. V and J are TRBV28 and TRBJ1-2; possibly TRBD1 for D (6 bases). CDR1 and CDR2 (germline): MDHEN, SYDVKM. V was shortened by 3 bases and J by 7 bases, with 24 bases between the two germline ends. This CDR3 region has 17 residues. The CDR3 DNA reads as TGTGCCAGCAGTTTGAACCATCGGGCCGGGGGGCTATTTGGCTACACCTTC. This sequence encodes CASSLNHRAGGLFGYTF.

This clone has ten or more counts. Written as DNA, the CDR3 is TGTGCCTGGAGTAGCGCGATGAATCAGCCCCAGCATTTT. Residues: CAWSSAMNQPQHF. The chain links TRBV30 to TRBJ1-5; D gene ambiguous. This CDR3 comprises 13 residues. V lost 2 bases to trimming and J lost 4 bases, with 9 bases between them. The germline CDR1 and CDR2 sequences are GTSNPN and SVGIG (reference sequence).

This clone was seen repeatedly, ten times or more. The chain has TRBV28 and TRBJ2-2; TRBD2 matches 11 bases. Unmatched junction bases numbered 7, after V lost 2 bases and J lost 5 bases. Germline V lookup: CDR1 MDHEN, CDR2 SYDVKM. CDR3 length: 17 residues. DNA of the CDR3: TGTGCCAGCAGTTTAATAAGACTAGCGGGAACGACCGGGGAGCTGTTTTTT. This sequence encodes CASSLIRLAGTTGELFF.

There are many counts of this clone. V gene TRBV7-6 combines with J gene TRBJ2-1, with 8 positions matching TRBD2. CDR1 is SGHVS and CDR2 is FNYEAQ in the germline V gene. J lost 9 bases, V lost 5 bases, and 6 bases had no gene match. CDR3 size: 13 residues. Here the CDR3 DNA reads TGTGCCAGCAGCGCAAGCGGGAGTGTTGAGCAGTTCTTC. This encodes CASSASGSVEQFF.